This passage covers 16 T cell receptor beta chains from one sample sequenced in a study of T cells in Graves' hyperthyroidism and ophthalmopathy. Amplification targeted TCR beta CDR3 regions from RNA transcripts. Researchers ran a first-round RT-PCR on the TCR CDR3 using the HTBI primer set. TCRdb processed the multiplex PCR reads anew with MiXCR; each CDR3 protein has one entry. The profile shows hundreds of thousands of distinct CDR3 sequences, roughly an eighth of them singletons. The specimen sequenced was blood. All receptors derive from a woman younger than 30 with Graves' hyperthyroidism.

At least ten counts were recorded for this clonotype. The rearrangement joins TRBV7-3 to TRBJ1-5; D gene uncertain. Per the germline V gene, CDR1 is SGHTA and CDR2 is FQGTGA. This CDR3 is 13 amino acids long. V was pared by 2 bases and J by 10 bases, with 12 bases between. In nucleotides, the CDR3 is TGTGCCAGCAGCTTAGGTCCGTCGAGTCCCCAGCATTTT. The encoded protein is CASSLGPSSPQHF.

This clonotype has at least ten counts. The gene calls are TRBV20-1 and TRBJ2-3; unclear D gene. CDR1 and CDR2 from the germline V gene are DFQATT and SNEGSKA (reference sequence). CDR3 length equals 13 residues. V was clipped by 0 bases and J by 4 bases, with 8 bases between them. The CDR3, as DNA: TGCAGTGCTAGAGATCGGTCCCCAGATACGCAGTATTTT. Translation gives CSARDRSPDTQYF.

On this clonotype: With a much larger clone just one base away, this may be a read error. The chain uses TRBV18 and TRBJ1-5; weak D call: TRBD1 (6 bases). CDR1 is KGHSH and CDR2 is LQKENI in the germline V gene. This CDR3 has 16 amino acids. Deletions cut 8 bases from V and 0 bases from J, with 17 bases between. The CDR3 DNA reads TGTGCCAGCCCACGGGGGGCCCCCGATAGCAATCAGCCCCAGCATTTT. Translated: CASPRGAPDSNQPQHF. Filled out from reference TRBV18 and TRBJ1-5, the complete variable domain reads NAGVMQNPRHLVRRRGQEARLRCSPMKGHSHVYWYRQLPEEGLKFMVYLQKENIIDESGMPKERFSAEFPKEGPSILRIQQVVRGDSAAYFCASPRGAPDSNQPQHFGDGTRLSIL.

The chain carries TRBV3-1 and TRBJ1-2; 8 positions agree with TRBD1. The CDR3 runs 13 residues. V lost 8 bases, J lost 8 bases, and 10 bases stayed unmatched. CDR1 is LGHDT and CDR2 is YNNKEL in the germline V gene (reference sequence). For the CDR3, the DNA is TGTGCCAGCGGCTCCCAGGGGGCAGGGGGCTACACCTTC. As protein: CASGSQGAGGYTF. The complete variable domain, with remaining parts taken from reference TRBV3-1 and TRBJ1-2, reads DTAVSQTPKYLVTQMGNDKSIKCEQNLGHDTMYWYKQDSKKFLKIMFSYNNKELIINETVPNRFSPKSPDKAHLNLHINSLELGDSAVYFCASGSQGAGGYTFGSGTRLTVV.

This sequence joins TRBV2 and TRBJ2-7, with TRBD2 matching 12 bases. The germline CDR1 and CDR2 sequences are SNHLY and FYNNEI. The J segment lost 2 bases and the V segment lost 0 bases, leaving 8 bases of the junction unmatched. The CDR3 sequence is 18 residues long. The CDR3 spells CASSEAGLAGGNPYEQYF. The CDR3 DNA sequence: TGTGCCAGCAGTGAAGCGGGTCTAGCGGGGGGGAACCCCTACGAGCAGTACTTC.

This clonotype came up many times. The CDR3 region is CSARGTSGDQETQYF. The CDR3 DNA follows: TGCAGTGCTAGAGGGACTAGCGGGGACCAAGAGACCCAGTACTTC. This rearrangement joins TRBV20-1 to TRBJ2-5, with 12 bases lining up with TRBD2. V shed 1 base and J 0 bases; nucleotides not matched to a gene: 0. The V gene's germline CDR1 is DFQATT and CDR2 SNEGSKA (reference sequence). The CDR3 consists of 15 residues.

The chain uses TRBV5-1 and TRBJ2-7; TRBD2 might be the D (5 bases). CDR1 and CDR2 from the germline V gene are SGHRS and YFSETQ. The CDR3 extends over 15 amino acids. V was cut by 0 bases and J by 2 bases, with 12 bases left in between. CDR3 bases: TGCGCCAGCAGCTTGGGGCCGGTAGCGCCCTACGAGCAGTACTTC. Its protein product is CASSLGPVAPYEQYF.

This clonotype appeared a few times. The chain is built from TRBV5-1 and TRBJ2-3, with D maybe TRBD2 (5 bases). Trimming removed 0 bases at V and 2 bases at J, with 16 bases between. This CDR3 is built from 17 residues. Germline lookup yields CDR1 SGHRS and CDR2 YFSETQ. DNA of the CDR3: TGCGCCAGCAGCTTGGCCGGTGTGACCGGGATCACAGATACGCAGTATTTT. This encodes CASSLAGVTGITDTQYF.

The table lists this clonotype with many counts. In DNA, the CDR3 is TGTGCCACCAGTCCAGGGACTAACTATTACACAGATACGCAGTATTTT. As protein: CATSPGTNYYTDTQYF. The chain carries TRBV24-1 and TRBJ2-3, with 7 bases fitting TRBD2. CDR1 is KGHDR and CDR2 is SFDVKD in the germline V gene. V lost 6 bases, J lost 2 bases, and 10 bases stayed unmatched. The CDR3 extends over 16 amino acids.

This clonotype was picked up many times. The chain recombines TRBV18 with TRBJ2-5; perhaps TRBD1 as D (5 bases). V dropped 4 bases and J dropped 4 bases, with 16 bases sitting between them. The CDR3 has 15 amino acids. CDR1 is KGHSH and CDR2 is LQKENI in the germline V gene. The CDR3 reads CASSQRAGQGETQYF. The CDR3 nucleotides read TGTGCCAGCTCACAAAGGGCAGGGCAGGGAGAGACCCAGTACTTC.

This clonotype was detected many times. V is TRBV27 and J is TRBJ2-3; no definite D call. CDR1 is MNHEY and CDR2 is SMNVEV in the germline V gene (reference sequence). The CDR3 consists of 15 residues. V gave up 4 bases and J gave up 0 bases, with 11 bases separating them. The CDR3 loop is CASSWSPMSTDTQYF. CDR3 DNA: TGTGCCAGCAGTTGGTCCCCGATGAGCACAGATACGCAGTATTTT.

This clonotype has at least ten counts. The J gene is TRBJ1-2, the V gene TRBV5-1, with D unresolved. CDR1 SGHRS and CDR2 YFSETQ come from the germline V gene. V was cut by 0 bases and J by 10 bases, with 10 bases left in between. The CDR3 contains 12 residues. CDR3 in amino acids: CASSLEGGDYTF. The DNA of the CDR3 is TGCGCCAGCAGCTTGGAGGGTGGGGACTACACCTTC.

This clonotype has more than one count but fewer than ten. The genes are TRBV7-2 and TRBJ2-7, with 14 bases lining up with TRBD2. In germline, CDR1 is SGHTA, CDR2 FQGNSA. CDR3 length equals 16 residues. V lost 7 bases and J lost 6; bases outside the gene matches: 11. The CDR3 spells CASTLGLAGGGGEQYF. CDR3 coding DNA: TGTGCCAGCACTTTAGGACTAGCGGGAGGAGGGGGCGAGCAGTACTTC.

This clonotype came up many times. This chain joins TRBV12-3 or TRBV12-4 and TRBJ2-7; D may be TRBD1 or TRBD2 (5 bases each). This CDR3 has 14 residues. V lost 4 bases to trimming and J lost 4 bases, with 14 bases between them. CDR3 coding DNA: TGTGCCAGCAGTTGGGGCGGGTTTAGTTACGAGCAGTACTTC. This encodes CASSWGGFSYEQYF.

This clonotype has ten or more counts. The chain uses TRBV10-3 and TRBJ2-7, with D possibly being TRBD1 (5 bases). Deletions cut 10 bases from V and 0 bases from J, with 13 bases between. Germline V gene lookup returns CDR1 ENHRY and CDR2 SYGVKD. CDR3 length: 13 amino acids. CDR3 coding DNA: TGTGCCACCTTAGACAGAAGCTCCTACGAGCAGTACTTC. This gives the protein CATLDRSSYEQYF.

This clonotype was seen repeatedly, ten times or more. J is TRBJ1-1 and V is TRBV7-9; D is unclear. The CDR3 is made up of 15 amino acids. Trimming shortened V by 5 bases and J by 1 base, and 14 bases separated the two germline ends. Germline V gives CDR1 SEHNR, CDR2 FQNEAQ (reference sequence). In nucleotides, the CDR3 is TGTGCCAGCAGCGGCTCCGGACCCAAGAACACTGAAGCTTTCTTT. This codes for CASSGSGPKNTEAFF. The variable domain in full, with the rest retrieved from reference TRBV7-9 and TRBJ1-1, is DTGVSQNPRHKITKRGQNVTFRCDPISEHNRLYWYRQTLGQGPEFLTYFQNEAQLEKSRLLSDRFSAERPKGSFSTLEIQRTEQGDSAMYLCASSGSGPKNTEAFFGQGTRLTVV.